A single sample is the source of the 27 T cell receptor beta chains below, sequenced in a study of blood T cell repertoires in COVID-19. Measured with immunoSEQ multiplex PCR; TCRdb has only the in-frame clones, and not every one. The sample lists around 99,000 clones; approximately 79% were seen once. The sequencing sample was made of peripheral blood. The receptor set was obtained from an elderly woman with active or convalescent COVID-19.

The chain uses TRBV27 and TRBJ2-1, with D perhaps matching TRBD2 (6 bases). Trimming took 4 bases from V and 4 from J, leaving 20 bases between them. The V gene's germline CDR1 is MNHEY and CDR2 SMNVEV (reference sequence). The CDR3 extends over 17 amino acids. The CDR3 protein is CASSSGGTGVSYNEQFF. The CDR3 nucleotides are TGTGCCAGCAGTTCTGGGGGTACGGGAGTCTCGTACAATGAGCAGTTCTTC.

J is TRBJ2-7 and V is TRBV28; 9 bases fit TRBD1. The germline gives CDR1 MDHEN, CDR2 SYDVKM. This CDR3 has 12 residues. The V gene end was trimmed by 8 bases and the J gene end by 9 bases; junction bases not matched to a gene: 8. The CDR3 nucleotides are TGTGCCAGCCGGACAGGGGACCGTGCGCAGTACTTC. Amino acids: CASRTGDRAQYF.

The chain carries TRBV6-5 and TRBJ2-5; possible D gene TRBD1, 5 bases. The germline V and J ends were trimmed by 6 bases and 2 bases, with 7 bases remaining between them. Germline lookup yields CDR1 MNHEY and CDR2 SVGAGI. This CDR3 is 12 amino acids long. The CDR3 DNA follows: TGTGCCAGCAGAAGGACACAAGAGACCCAGTACTTC. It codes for CASRRTQETQYF.

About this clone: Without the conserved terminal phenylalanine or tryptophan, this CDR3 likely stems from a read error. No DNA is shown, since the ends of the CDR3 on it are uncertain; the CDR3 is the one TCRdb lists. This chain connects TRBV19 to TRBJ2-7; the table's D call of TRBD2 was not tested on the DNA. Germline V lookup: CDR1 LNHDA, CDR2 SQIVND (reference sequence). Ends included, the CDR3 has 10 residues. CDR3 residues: CARLAGVWGI.

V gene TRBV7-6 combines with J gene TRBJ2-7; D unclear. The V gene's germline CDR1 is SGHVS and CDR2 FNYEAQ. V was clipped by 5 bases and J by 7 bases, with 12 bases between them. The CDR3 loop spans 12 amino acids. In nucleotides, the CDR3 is TGTGCCAGCAGCCCCGGTCCATCGGAGCAGTACTTC. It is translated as CASSPGPSEQYF.

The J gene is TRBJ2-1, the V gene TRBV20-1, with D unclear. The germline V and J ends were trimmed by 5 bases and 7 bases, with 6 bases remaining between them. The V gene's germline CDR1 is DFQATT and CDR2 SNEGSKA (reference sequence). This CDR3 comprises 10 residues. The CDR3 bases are TGCAGTGCTCCTAGGAATGAGCAGTTCTTC. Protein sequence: CSAPRNEQFF.

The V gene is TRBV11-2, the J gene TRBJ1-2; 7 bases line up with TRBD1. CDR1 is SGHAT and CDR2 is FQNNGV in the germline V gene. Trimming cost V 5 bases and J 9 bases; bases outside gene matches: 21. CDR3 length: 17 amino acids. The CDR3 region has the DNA TGTGCCAGCAGCCAATACCCGACCGGGACAGTGCACCTTAGCTACACCTTC. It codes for CASSQYPTGTVHLSYTF.

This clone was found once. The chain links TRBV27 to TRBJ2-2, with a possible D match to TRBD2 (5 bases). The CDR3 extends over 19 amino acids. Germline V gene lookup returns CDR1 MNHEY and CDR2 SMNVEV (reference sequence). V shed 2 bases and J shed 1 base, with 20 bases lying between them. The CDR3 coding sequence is TGTGCCAGCAGTTTACTATGGCTCCGACGAAGCGGGAACACCGGGGAGCTGTTTTTT. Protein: CASSLLWLRRSGNTGELFF.

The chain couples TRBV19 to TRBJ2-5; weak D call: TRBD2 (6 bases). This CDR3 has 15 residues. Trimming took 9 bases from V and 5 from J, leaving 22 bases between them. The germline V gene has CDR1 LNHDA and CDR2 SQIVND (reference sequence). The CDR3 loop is CASSKGGGSWETQYF. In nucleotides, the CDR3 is TGTGCCAGCTCTAAGGGTGGGGGGAGTTGGGAGACCCAGTACTTC.

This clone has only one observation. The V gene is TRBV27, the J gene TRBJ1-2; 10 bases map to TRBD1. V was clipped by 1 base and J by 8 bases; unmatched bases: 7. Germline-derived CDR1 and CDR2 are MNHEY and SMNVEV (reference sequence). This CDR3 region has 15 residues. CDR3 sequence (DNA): TGTGCCAGCAGTTTATTACCCGACAGGGGGCAAGGCTACACCTTC. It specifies CASSLLPDRGQGYTF.

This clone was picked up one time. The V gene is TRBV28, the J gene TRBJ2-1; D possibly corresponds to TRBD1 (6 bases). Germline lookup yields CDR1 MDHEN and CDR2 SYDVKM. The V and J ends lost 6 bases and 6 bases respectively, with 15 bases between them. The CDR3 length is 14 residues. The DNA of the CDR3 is TGTGCCAGCAGCACCCACCAAGGGGGCAATGAGCAGTTCTTC. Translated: CASSTHQGGNEQFF.

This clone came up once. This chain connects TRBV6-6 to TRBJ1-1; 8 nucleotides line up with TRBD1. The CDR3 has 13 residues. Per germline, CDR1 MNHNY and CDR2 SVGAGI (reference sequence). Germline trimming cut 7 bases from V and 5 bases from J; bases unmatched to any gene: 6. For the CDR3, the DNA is TGTGCCAGCAAAGACAGGGGATGGACTGAAGCTTTCTTT. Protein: CASKDRGWTEAFF.

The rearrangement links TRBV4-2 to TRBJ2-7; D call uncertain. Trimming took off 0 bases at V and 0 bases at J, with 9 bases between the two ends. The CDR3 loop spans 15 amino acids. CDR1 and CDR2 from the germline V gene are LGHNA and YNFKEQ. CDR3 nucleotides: TGTGCCAGCAGCCAAGATCAATTTTCCTCCTACGAGCAGTACTTC. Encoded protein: CASSQDQFSSYEQYF.

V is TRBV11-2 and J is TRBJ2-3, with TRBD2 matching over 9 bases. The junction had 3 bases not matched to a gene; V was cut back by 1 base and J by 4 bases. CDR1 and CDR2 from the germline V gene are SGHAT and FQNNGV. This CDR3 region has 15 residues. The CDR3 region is CASSLGLAESDTQYF. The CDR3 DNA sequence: TGTGCCAGCAGCTTAGGACTAGCGGAATCAGATACGCAGTATTTT.

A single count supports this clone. The CDR3 coding sequence is TGTGCCAGCAGCCAAGGAGGGGAGGGCCGGAATGAGCAGTTCTTC. It translates to CASSQGGEGRNEQFF. This chain uses TRBV4-2 with TRBJ2-1, with 7 positions matching TRBD2. CDR1 and CDR2 from the germline V gene are LGHNA and YNFKEQ. The CDR3 is 15 amino acids. Germline trimming cut 1 base from V and 7 bases from J; bases unmatched to any gene: 7.

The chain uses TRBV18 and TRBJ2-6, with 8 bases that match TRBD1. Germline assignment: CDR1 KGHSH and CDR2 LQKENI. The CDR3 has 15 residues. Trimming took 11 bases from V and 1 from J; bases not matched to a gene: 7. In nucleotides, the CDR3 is TGTGCCGCGGCAGGGGGCGCGTCTGGGGCCAACGTCCTGACTTTC. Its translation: CAAAGGASGANVLTF.

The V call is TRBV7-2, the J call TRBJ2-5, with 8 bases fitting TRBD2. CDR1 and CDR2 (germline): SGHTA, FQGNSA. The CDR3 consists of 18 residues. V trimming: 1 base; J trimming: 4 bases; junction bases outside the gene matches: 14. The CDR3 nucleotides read TGTGCCAGCAGCTTAGGACGGGGTAGCGGGATCCTCGGAGAGACCCAGTACTTC. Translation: CASSLGRGSGILGETQYF.

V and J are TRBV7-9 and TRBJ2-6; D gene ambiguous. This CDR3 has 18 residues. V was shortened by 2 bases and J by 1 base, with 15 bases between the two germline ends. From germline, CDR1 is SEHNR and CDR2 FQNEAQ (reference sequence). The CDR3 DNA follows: TGTGCCAGCAGCTTACAGGAACGGATTATATCTGGGGCCAACGTCCTGACTTTC. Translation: CASSLQERIISGANVLTF.

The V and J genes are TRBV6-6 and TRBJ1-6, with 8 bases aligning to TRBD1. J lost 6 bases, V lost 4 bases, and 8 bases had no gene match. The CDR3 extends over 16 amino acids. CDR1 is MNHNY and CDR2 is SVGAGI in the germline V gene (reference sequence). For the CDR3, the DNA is TGTGCCAGCAGTTCCTACAGGGGGATGAGTAATTCACCCCTCCACTTT. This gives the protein CASSSYRGMSNSPLHF.

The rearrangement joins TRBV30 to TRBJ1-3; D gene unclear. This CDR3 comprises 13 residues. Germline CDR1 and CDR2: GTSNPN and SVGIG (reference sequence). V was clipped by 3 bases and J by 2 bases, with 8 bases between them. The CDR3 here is CAWRPTPGNTIYF. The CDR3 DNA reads TGTGCCTGGAGGCCGACACCTGGAAACACCATATATTTT.

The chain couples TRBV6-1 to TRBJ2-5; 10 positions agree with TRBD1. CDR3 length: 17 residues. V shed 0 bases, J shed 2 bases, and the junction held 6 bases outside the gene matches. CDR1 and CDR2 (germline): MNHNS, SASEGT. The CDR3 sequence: CASSEAPGTGVQETQYF. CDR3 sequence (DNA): TGTGCCAGCAGTGAAGCGCCGGGGACAGGGGTTCAAGAGACCCAGTACTTC.

The CDR3 bases are TGTGCCAGTAGTATAGAACCTGACAGTTTCGGGAACACTGAAGCTTTCTTT. This encodes CASSIEPDSFGNTEAFF. This chain connects TRBV19 to TRBJ1-1; TRBD1 is a possible D gene (5 bases). The CDR3 has 17 residues. Trimming cost V 0 bases and J 1 base, with 15 bases left between them. Germline V lookup: CDR1 LNHDA, CDR2 SQIVND (reference sequence).

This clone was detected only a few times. CDR3 in DNA: TGTGCCAGCAGCCGGGACAGGGGCGCGAACTATGGCTACACCTTC. Translated: CASSRDRGANYGYTF. The rearrangement uses TRBV6-5 and TRBJ1-2, with TRBD1 identical over 10 bases. Per the germline V gene, CDR1 is MNHEY and CDR2 is SVGAGI. This CDR3 is 15 amino acids long. The V and J ends lost 6 bases and 2 bases, in that order; junction bases with no gene match: 6.

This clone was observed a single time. The CDR3 spells CASSHRTGYYEQYF. As DNA, the CDR3 is TGCGCCAGCAGCCACAGGACAGGGTACTACGAGCAGTACTTC. The genes are TRBV4-3 and TRBJ2-7; TRBD1 matches 8 bases. This CDR3 contains 14 residues. Germline CDR1 is LGHNA and CDR2 is YSLEER. V lost 3 bases and J lost 3; bases outside the gene matches: 4.

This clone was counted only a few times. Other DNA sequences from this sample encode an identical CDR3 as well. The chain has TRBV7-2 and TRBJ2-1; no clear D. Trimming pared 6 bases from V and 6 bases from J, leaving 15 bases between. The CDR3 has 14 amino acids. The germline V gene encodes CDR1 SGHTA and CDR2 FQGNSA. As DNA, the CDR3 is TGTGCCAGCAGTCTACAAGCAGGCGCCAATGAGCAGTTCTTC. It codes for CASSLQAGANEQFF.

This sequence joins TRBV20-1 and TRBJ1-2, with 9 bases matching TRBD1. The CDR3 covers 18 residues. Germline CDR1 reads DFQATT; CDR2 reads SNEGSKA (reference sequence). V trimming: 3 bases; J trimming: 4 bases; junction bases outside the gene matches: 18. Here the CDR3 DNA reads TGCAGTGCTAGTGGGGCGGGGCACAGGGGGCCGGAGGGCTATGGCTACACCTTC. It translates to CSASGAGHRGPEGYGYTF.

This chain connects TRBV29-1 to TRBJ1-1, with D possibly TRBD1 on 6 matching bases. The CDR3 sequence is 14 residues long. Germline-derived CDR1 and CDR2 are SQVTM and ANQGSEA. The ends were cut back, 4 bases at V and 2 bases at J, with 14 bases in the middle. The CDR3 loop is CSVAYGDTNTEAFF. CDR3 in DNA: TGCAGCGTTGCGTATGGGGACACAAACACTGAAGCTTTCTTT.